Below are 9 T cell receptor beta chains sequenced from a single sample in a study of T cells in Graves' hyperthyroidism and ophthalmopathy (dated 2019 in TCRdb). The library was generated by multiplex PCR. The run used an Illumina HiSeq 2000. TCR beta CDR3 regions were amplified from RNA transcripts. The TCR CDR3 was subjected to a first round of RT-PCR using the HTBI primer set and the Qiagen OneStep RT-PCR kit. TCRdb reran the public reads through fastp at Q25 and MiXCR, keeping productive beta chains. Identical CDR3 proteins give one entry, which carries the most common genes and DNA. The sample has approximately 590,000 distinct CDR3 sequences on record, roughly 50% of them singletons. Roughly 8.2% of the sample belongs to the ten largest clones. Sequenced material: peripheral blood or thyroid tissue (not recorded which). The receptors originated from a woman younger than 35 with Graves' hyperthyroidism. Donor details come from another sample of the same person, matched by shared clones.

The genes are TRBV15 and TRBJ2-1; D possibly corresponds to TRBD2 (5 bases). The CDR3 extends over 15 amino acids. CDR1 and CDR2 from the germline V gene are LNHNV and YYDKDF (reference sequence). V was shortened by 4 bases and J by 2 bases, with 12 bases between the two germline ends. The CDR3 sequence: CATSKVSGPYNEQFF. In DNA, the CDR3 is TGTGCCACCAGCAAAGTCAGCGGACCCTACAATGAGCAGTTCTTC. Full variable domain (remainder filled in from reference TRBV15 and TRBJ2-1): DAMVIQNPRYQVTQFGKPVTLSCSQTLNHNVMYWYQQKSSQAPKLLFHYYDKDFNNEADTPDNFQSRRPNTSFCFLDIRSPGLGDTAMYLCATSKVSGPYNEQFFGPGTRLTVL.

This clonotype was seen more than once but under ten times. CDR3: CASSMGGDGAYEQYF. The CDR3 region has the DNA TGTGCCAGTAGTATGGGGGGGGACGGAGCCTACGAGCAGTACTTC. The V gene is TRBV19, the J gene TRBJ2-7; 7 nucleotides match TRBD2. CDR1 and CDR2 from the germline V gene are LNHDA and SQIVND (reference sequence). The CDR3 runs to 15 residues. The junction had 7 bases not matched to a gene; V was cut back by 3 bases and J by 2 bases.

This rearrangement joins TRBV5-1 to TRBJ1-3, with D uncertain. Germline CDR1 SGHRS, CDR2 YFSETQ. The CDR3 length is 15 residues. Trimming took 2 bases from V and 2 from J, leaving 11 bases between them. The CDR3 is CASSFGSPTGNTIYF. CDR3 in DNA: TGCGCCAGCAGCTTTGGGTCTCCCACTGGAAACACCATATATTTT.

Worth noting for this clonotype: The germline gene is not matched at one end of the junction; a read error may be the cause. The chain has TRBV29-1 and TRBJ2-1; the D is unclear. Germline CDR1 is SQVTM and CDR2 is ANQGSEA. This CDR3 region has 10 residues. The CDR3 is CSSDTLRATF. The CDR3 coding sequence is TGCAGCAGTGATACGCTAAGGGCGACCTTC.

This clonotype was counted many times. The chain couples TRBV5-6 to TRBJ1-2; possibly TRBD1 for D (6 bases). CDR3 size: 14 residues. Trimming stripped 1 base from V and 4 bases from J, with 11 bases between. Germline-derived CDR1 and CDR2 are SGHDT and YYEEEE. CDR3 residues: CASSLPGQIYGYTF. The CDR3 DNA sequence: TGTGCCAGCAGCTTGCCCGGACAGATCTATGGCTACACCTTC.

V is TRBV20-1 and J is TRBJ1-6; D gene unclear. V lost 6 bases, J lost 5 bases, and 14 bases lay in between. There are 14 residues in the CDR3. Germline assignment: CDR1 DFQATT and CDR2 SNEGSKA (reference sequence). The CDR3 bases are TGCAGTGCCAGCAGGACGGCTCATAATTCACCCCTCCACTTT. This encodes CSASRTAHNSPLHF.

The sample holds many counts of this clonotype. The rearrangement uses TRBV5-5 and TRBJ1-2; D gene uncertain. The CDR3 loop spans 13 amino acids. Germline V CDR1 and CDR2: SGHKS, YYEKEE (reference sequence). V gave up 2 bases and J gave up 4 bases, with 9 bases separating them. The CDR3 DNA sequence: TGTGCCAGCAGCTTATCCGACATCTATGGCTACACCTTC. This translates into CASSLSDIYGYTF.

Turning to this clonotype: One base away lies a much larger clone, so this may be a sequencing read error. This chain joins TRBV10-3 and TRBJ2-7; 10 positions match TRBD2. CDR3 length: 15 residues. From germline, CDR1 is ENHRY and CDR2 SYGVKD. V was pared by 3 bases and J by 0 bases, with 2 bases of the junction left unmatched. The CDR3 region is CAISDPSGSSYEQYF. As DNA, the CDR3 is TGTGCCATCAGTGACCCTAGCGGGAGCTCCTACGAGCAGTACTTC.

V is TRBV29-1 and J is TRBJ2-7; 7 bases are shared with TRBD2. Germline CDR1 is SQVTM and CDR2 is ANQGSEA. V lost 6 bases, J lost 2 bases, and 4 bases stayed unmatched. This CDR3 is built from 12 residues. The CDR3 DNA follows: TGCAGCGTATTGGGGGGGGCCTACGAGCAGTACTTC. Encoded protein: CSVLGGAYEQYF.